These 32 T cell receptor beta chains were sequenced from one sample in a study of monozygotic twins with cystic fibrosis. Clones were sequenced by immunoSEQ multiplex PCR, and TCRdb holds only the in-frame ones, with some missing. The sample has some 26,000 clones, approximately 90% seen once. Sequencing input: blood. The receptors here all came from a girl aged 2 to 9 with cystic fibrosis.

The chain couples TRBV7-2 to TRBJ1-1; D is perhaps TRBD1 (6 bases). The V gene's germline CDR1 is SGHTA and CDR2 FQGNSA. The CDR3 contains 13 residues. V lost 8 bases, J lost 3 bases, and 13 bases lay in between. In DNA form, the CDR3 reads TGTGCCAGCCATCAGGGGTGGGACACTGAAGCTTTCTTT. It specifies CASHQGWDTEAFF.

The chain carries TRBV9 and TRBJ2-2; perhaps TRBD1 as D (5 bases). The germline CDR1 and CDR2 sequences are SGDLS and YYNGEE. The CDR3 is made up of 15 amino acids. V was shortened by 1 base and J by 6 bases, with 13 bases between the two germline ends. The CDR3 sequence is CASSVYRNGAGELFF. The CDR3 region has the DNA TGTGCCAGCAGCGTATACAGGAATGGGGCCGGGGAGCTGTTTTTT.

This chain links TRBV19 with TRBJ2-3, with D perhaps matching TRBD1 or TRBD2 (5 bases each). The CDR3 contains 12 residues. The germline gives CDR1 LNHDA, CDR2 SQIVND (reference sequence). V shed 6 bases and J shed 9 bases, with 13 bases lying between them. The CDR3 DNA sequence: TGTGCCAGTAGCAAACGGGGCCAGACGCAGTATTTT. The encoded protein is CASSKRGQTQYF.

The CDR3 loop is CASSSFYTDSYNEQFF. The CDR3 nucleotides are TGTGCCAGCAGCTCCTTCTATACGGACTCCTACAATGAGCAGTTCTTC. The chain carries TRBV7-2 and TRBJ2-1; D ambiguous. V lost 4 bases to trimming and J lost 0 bases, with 13 bases between them. The germline V gene encodes CDR1 SGHTA and CDR2 FQGNSA. CDR3 length: 16 residues.

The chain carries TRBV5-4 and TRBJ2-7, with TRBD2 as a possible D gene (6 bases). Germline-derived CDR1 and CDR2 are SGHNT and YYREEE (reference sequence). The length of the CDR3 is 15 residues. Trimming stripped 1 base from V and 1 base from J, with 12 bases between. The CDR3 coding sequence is TGTGCCAGCAGCTTGACACGGGGGTGGTCCTACGAGCAGTACTTC. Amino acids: CASSLTRGWSYEQYF.

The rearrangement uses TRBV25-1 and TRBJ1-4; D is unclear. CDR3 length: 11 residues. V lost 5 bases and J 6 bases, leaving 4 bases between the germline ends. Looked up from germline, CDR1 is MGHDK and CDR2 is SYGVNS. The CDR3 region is CASSRDEKLFF. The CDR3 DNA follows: TGTGCCAGCAGTCGCGATGAAAAACTGTTTTTT.

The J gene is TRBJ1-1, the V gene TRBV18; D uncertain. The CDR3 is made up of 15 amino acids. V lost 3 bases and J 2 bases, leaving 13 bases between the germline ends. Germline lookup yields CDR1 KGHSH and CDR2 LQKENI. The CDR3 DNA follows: TGTGCCAGCTCACCGTCAACAGTGGATAACACTGAAGCTTTCTTT. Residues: CASSPSTVDNTEAFF.

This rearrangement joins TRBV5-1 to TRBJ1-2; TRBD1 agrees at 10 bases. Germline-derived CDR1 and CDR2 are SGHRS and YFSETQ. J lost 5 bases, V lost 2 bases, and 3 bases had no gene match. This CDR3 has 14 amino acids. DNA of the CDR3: TGCGCCAGCAGCTTAGGACAGGGGGTATATGGCTACACCTTC. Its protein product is CASSLGQGVYGYTF.

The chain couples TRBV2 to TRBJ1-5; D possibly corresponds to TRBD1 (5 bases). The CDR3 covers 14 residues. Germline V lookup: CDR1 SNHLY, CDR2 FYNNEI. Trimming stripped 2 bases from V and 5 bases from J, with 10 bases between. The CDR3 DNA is TGTGCCAGCAGTGAACAGGGACCCGATCAGCCCCAGCATTTT. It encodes CASSEQGPDQPQHF.

CDR3 sequence reads: CASYPVRDRGRGNTEAFF. The CDR3 coding sequence is TGTGCCAGCTATCCGGTACGGGACAGGGGGCGAGGGAACACTGAAGCTTTCTTT. The chain combines TRBV7-8 with TRBJ1-1, with 12 nucleotides matching TRBD1. The CDR3 has 18 residues. Germline trimming cut 8 bases from V and 1 base from J; bases unmatched to any gene: 14. CDR1 and CDR2 from the germline V gene are SGHVS and FQNEAQ.

CDR3 residues: CAWSVPDRTNTEAFF. The CDR3, as DNA: TGTGCCTGGAGTGTCCCGGACAGGACGAACACTGAAGCTTTCTTT. The V gene is TRBV30, the J gene TRBJ1-1; 7 nucleotides align to TRBD1. The CDR3 runs to 15 residues. Germline-derived CDR1 and CDR2 are GTSNPN and SVGIG (reference sequence). The V and J ends lost 0 bases and 1 base, in that order; junction bases with no gene match: 5.

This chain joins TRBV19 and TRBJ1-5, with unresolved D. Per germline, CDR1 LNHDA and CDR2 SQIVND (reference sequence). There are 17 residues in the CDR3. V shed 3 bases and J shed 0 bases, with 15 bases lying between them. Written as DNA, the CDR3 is TGTGCCAGTAGTATCCCCCAGGAAGGTTATAGCAATCAGCCCCAGCATTTT. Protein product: CASSIPQEGYSNQPQHF.

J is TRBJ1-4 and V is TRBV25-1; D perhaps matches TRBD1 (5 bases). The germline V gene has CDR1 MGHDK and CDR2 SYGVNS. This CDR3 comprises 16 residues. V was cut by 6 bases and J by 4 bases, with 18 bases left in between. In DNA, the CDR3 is TGTGCCAGCAGAATCACCGGGACGGATCATAATGAAAAACTGTTTTTT. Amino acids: CASRITGTDHNEKLFF. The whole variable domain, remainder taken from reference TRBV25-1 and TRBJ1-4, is EADIYQTPRYLVIGTGKKITLECSQTMGHDKMYWYQQDPGMELHLIHYSYGVNSTEKGDLSSESTVSRIRTEHFPLTLESARPSHTSQYLCASRITGTDHNEKLFFGSGTQLSVL.

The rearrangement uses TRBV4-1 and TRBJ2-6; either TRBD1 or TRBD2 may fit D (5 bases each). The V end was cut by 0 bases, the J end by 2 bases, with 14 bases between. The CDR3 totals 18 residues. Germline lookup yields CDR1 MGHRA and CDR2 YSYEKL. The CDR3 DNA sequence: TGCGCCAGCAGCCAAGATTATGAGGGGCGCGCTGGGGCCAACGTCCTGACTTTC. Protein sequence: CASSQDYEGRAGANVLTF.

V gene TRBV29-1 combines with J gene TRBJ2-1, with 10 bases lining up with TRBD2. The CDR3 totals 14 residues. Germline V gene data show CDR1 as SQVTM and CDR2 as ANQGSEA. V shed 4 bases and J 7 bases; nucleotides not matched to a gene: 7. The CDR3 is CSVVETSGLNEQFF. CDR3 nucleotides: TGCAGCGTTGTAGAGACTAGCGGGCTTAATGAGCAGTTCTTC.

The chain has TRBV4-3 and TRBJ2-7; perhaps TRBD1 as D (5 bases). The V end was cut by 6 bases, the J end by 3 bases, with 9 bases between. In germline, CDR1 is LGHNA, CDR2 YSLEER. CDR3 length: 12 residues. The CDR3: CASRRTGYEQYF. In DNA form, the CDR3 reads TGCGCCAGCAGGAGAACAGGCTACGAGCAGTACTTC.

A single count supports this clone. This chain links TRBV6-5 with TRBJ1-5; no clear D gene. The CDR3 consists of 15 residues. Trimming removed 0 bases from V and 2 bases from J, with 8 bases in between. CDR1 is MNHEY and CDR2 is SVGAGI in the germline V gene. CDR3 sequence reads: CASSYSGNGNQPQHF. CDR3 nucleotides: TGTGCCAGCAGTTACTCAGGGAACGGCAATCAGCCCCAGCATTTT.

CDR3 DNA sequence: TGTGCCAGTAGCCCCTGGACAGGGGGAACTGAAGCTTTCTTT. It yields the protein CASSPWTGGTEAFF. The chain is built from TRBV19 and TRBJ1-1, with TRBD1 matching over 10 bases. The CDR3 is 14 residues long. The germline gives CDR1 LNHDA, CDR2 SQIVND (reference sequence). V dropped 6 bases and J dropped 5; count of bases not matched to a gene: 6.

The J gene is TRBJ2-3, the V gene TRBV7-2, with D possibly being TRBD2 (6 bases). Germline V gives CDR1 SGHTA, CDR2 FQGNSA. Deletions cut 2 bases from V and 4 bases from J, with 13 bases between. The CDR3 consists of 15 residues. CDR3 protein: CASSLMQGGADTQYF. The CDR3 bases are TGTGCCAGCAGCTTAATGCAGGGAGGTGCAGATACGCAGTATTTT.

The CDR3 region is CASSVAQGDYNSPLHF. The CDR3 DNA is TGTGCCAGCAGCGTAGCGCAGGGTGACTATAATTCACCCCTCCACTTT. This sequence joins TRBV9 and TRBJ1-6, with D perhaps matching TRBD1 (5 bases). The CDR3 consists of 16 residues. From germline, CDR1 is SGDLS and CDR2 YYNGEE. Trimming stripped 0 bases from V and 3 bases from J, with 10 bases between.

CDR3: CASSYGRLSYEQYF. The CDR3 nucleotides read TGTGCCAGCAGTTACGGCAGACTATCCTACGAGCAGTACTTC. The chain has TRBV6-5 and TRBJ2-7; D is possibly TRBD2 (5 bases). Germline CDR1 MNHEY, CDR2 SVGAGI. CDR3 length: 14 amino acids. Trimming took off 2 bases at V and 1 base at J, with 9 bases between the two ends.

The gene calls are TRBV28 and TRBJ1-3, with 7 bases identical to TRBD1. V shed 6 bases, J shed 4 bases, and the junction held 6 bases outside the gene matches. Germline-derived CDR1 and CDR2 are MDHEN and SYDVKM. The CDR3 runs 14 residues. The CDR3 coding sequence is TGTGCCAGCAGGATGACAGGGTCCGGAAACACCATATATTTT. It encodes CASRMTGSGNTIYF.

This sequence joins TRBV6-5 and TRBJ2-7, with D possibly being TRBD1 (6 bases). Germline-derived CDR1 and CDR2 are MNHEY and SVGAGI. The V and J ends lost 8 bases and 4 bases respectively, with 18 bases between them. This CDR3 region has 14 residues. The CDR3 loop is CASGQLPGRYEQYF. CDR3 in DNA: TGTGCCAGCGGACAGCTACCGGGACGTTACGAGCAGTACTTC.

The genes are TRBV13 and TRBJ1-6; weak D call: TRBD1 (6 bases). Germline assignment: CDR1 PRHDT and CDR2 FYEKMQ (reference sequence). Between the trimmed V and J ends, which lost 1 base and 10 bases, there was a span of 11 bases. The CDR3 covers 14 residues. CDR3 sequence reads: CASSLEGGESPLHF. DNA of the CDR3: TGTGCCAGCAGCTTAGAGGGGGGGGAGTCACCCCTCCACTTT.

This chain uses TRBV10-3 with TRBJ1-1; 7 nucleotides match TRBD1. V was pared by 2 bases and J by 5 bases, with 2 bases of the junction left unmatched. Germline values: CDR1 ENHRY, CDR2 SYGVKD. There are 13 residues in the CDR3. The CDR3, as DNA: TGTGCCATCAGTGAGACAGGGGAGACTGAAGCTTTCTTT. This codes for CAISETGETEAFF.

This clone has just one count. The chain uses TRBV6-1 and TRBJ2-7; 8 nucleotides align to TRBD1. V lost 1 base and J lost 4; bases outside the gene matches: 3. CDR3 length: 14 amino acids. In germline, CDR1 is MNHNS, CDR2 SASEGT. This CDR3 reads CASSEGTGFYEQYF. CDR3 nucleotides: TGTGCCAGCAGTGAAGGGACAGGGTTTTACGAGCAGTACTTC.

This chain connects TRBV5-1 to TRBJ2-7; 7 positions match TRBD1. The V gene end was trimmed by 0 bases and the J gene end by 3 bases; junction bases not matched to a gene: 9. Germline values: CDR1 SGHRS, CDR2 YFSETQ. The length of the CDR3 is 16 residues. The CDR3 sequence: CASSLGEGQPIYEQYF. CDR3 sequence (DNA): TGCGCCAGCAGCTTGGGCGAGGGACAGCCAATCTACGAGCAGTACTTC.

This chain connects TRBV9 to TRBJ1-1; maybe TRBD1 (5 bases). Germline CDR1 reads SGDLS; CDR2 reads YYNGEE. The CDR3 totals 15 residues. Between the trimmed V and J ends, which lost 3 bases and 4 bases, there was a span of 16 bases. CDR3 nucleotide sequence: TGTGCCAGCAGCGCGGCCGGGACGGCGGGCACTGAAGCTTTCTTT. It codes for CASSAAGTAGTEAFF. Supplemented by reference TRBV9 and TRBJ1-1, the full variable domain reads DSGVTQTPKHLITATGQRVTLRCSPRSGDLSVYWYQQSLDQGLQFLIQYYNGEERAKGNILERFSAQQFPDLHSELNLSSLELGDSALYFCASSAAGTAGTEAFFGQGTRLTVV.

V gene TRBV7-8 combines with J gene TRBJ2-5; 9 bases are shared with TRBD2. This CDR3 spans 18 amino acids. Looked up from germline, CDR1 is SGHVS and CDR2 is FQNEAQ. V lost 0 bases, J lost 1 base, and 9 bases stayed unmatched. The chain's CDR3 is CASSLALGASGVQETQYF. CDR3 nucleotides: TGTGCCAGCAGCTTAGCGCTGGGGGCTAGCGGGGTCCAAGAGACCCAGTACTTC.

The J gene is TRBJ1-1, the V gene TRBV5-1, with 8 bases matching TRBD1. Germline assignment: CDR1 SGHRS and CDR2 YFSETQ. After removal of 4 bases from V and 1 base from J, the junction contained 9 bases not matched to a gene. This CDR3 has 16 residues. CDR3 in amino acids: CASSPGQVGGNTEAFF. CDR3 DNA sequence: TGCGCCAGCAGCCCGGGACAGGTCGGCGGGAACACTGAAGCTTTCTTT.

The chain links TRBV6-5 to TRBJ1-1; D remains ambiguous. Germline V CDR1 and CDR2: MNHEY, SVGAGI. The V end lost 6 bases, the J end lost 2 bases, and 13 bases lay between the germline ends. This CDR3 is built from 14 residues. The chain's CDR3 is CASRMTRVNTEAFF. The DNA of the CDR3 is TGTGCCAGCAGGATGACTCGTGTAAACACTGAAGCTTTCTTT.

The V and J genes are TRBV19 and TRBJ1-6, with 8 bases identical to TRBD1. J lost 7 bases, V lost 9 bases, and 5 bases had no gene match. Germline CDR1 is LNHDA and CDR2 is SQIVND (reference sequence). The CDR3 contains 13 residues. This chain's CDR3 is CASTGGYNSPLHF. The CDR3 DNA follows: TGTGCCAGCACAGGGGGTTACAATTCACCCCTCCACTTT.